This TCR beta chain was profiled in a study of T cells in Graves' hyperthyroidism and ophthalmopathy. The sample holds many counts of this clonotype. Newly diagnosed patients aged 18 to 65 had hyperthyroidism of under 2 months' duration. It was uncontrolled infection, other autoimmune disease, pregnancy or lactation that excluded patients. The germline V gene has CDR1 KGHDR and CDR2 SFDVKD. The CDR3 has 14 amino acids. Trimming cost V 4 bases and J 6 bases, with 12 bases left between them. Amplification of TCR beta CDR3 regions was performed using RNA transcripts as template. During a first-round RT-PCR of the TCR CDR3, the HTBI primer set was used. A single record per CDR3 protein comes from TCRdb applying MiXCR to the multiplex PCR reads. The table includes some 460,000 distinct CDR3 sequences, 15% to 19% detected once.

Sequencing used blood. This TCR came from a woman under 30 with Graves' hyperthyroidism. V usage is TRBV24-1 and J usage is TRBJ2-1; D could derive from TRBD1 or TRBD2 (6 bases each). The CDR3 loop is CATSDPSGANEQFF. DNA for the CDR3: TGTGCCACCAGTGACCCCTCGGGGGCCAATGAGCAGTTCTTC.